This TCR beta chain is from a study of cytomegalovirus exposure and HLA in healthy donors. Study results and limitations: A previous analysis found most TCR beta V segments productive roughly 90% or roughly 30% of the time. Excluded: some indistinguishable V segments such as TRBV6-2 and TRBV6-3. One variant, a missense change in DCLRE1C, was linked in a later analysis to TCR beta V- and J-gene trimming. Over 15,000 TCR beta sequences were associated with HLA alleles at 0.05 false discovery rate in a later analysis.

Germline loops: CDR1 MDHEN, CDR2 SYDVKM. CDR3 size: 13 residues. V gave up 5 bases and J gave up 7 bases; unmatched junction bases: 5. Regarding this clone: Antigen specificity is unknown.

PCR involved 60 Vbeta and 13 Jbeta primers. Assay: immunoSEQ multiplex PCR; the TCRdb copy retains only in-frame clones and omits some. The data contain 200,000 to 250,000 clones, 70% to 85% of them singletons. The sequencing sample was made of PBMCs. This clonotype was sampled from a woman aged 40 to 50 in good health and CMV-seronegative. This chain links TRBV28 with TRBJ2-7, with 10 bases aligning to TRBD1. CDR3 DNA: TGTGCCAGCAGTGGGACAGGGGTATTAGAGCAGTACTTC. This translates into CASSGTGVLEQYF.